This TCR beta chain derives from a study of cytomegalovirus exposure and HLA in healthy donors. Findings and caveats of the study: There were reportedly fewer N-insertions in an Asian-associated ancestry cluster than the roughly 670-donor mean, in a later analysis. Later analysis suggested links between common viral pathogens and several top significant clusters. Some public TCRs appeared in many individuals, while most sequences were rare.

Use of 60 Vbeta and 13 Jbeta primers characterized the PCR. Data came from immunoSEQ multiplex PCR; TCRdb stores just in-frame clones and leaves some out. Recorded for this sample: about 88,000 clones. On this clone itself: Its antigen remains unidentified.

The germline V gene encodes CDR1 SGHVS and CDR2 FQNEAQ. The V end lost 5 bases, the J end lost 5 bases, and 16 bases lay between the germline ends. The CDR3 extends over 15 amino acids. Despite likely unrecorded immune exposures, the donors were nominally healthy at the time of sampling. This sequence originates from a girl between 5 and 17 years old in good health and CMV-seropositive. This rearrangement joins TRBV7-8 to TRBJ1-5, with no clear D. Sequenced input: PBMCs. CDR3 coding DNA: TGTGCCAGCAGCCTGGGAGTGGGGAGGGATCAGCCCCAGCATTTT. It is translated as CASSLGVGRDQPQHF.